The 25 T cell receptor beta chains below all came from one sample that was sequenced in a study of patients and donors after allogeneic stem cell transplantation. TCRdb independently ran MiXCR on the RT-PCR reads; one entry per CDR3 protein. The sample consists of about 16,000 distinct CDR3 sequences, roughly a quarter of them appearing once. Material: blood, either unsorted or a sorted T cell fraction (not recorded which). The source is a human donor who was either an allogeneic HSCT recipient or a stem cell or donor lymphocyte infusion donor (not recorded which). It is not recorded whose cells these are; they may come from a transplant donor.

This chain connects TRBV6-2 or TRBV6-3 to TRBJ1-2; D is possibly TRBD1 (5 bases). The CDR3 has 16 residues. V gave up 4 bases and J gave up 1 base, with 16 bases separating them. In germline, CDR1 is MNHEY, CDR2 SVGEGT. The CDR3, as DNA: TGTGCCAGCAGTTCCCCTGGGACGGGTGATAACTATGGCTACACCTTC. As protein: CASSSPGTGDNYGYTF.

This clonotype has ten or more counts. The DNA for the CDR3 is TGCGCCAGCAGCCCCGGACAGGGGGCCCCACCCCTCCACTTT. Translation: CASSPGQGAPPLHF. V gene TRBV5-1 combines with J gene TRBJ1-6; 11 bases line up with TRBD1. The CDR3 sequence is 14 residues long. Germline V gene sequence: CDR1 SGHRS, CDR2 YFSETQ. V lost 4 bases, J lost 11 bases, and 5 bases stayed unmatched.

The chain joins TRBV7-9 to TRBJ1-1; a weak D match, TRBD1 (5 bases). The CDR3 extends over 15 amino acids. Germline V gene sequence: CDR1 SEHNR, CDR2 FQNEAQ (reference sequence). V was pared by 1 base and J by 3 bases, with 12 bases between. Here the CDR3 DNA reads TGTGCCAGCAGCTTAGTAAGGGGAGGAGACACTGAAGCTTTCTTT. Its protein product is CASSLVRGGDTEAFF.

This clonotype was found a few times. Relative to the germline gene, one junction end is altered; a read error may explain this. This chain links TRBV27 with TRBJ1-6; D gene ambiguous. The CDR3 loop spans 15 amino acids. Looked up from germline, CDR1 is MNHEY and CDR2 is SMNVEV (reference sequence). CDR3 loop: CASRVLPYYDSPLHF. The CDR3 bases are TGTGCCAGCAGAGTCCTACCCTACTATGATTCACCCCTCCACTTT.

This chain links TRBV12-3 or TRBV12-4 with TRBJ2-7; TRBD2 matches at 13 bases. Trimming removed 6 bases from V and 3 bases from J; junction bases left unmatched: 5. The CDR3 contains 15 residues. CDR3 sequence reads: CASSRGLAGVYEQYF. CDR3 in DNA: TGTGCCAGCAGCCGAGGACTAGCGGGGGTCTACGAGCAGTACTTC.

This clonotype turned up a few times. The V gene is TRBV25-1, the J gene TRBJ2-5; a weak D match, TRBD2 (5 bases). V lost 3 bases and J 2 bases, leaving 7 bases between the germline ends. CDR1 and CDR2 from the germline V gene are MGHDK and SYGVNS. The CDR3 sequence is 13 residues long. CDR3 DNA: TGTGCCAGCAGTGACGGGATACAAGAGACCCAGTACTTC. This gives the protein CASSDGIQETQYF.

V usage is TRBV20-1 and J usage is TRBJ2-7, with TRBD2 as a possible D gene (7 bases). V was trimmed by 1 base and J by 0 bases, leaving 13 bases between them. CDR3 length equals 15 residues. Germline CDR1 reads DFQATT; CDR2 reads SNEGSKA (reference sequence). CDR3 nucleotides: TGCAGTGCTAGAGTGCCGGGGGGCCCCTCCTACGAGCAGTACTTC. Translated, it gives CSARVPGGPSYEQYF.

The rearrangement joins TRBV18 to TRBJ1-1; 7 positions match TRBD1. CDR1 and CDR2 from the germline V gene are KGHSH and LQKENI. With 6 bases clipped from V and 7 bases from J, the junction kept 11 bases outside the gene matches. The CDR3 is made up of 14 amino acids. The CDR3 reads CASSPRQGEGEAFF. The CDR3 coding sequence is TGTGCCAGCTCGCCCAGACAGGGTGAGGGTGAAGCTTTCTTT.

There are a few counts of this clonotype. The chain couples TRBV20-1 to TRBJ1-2; D perhaps matches TRBD1 (6 bases). The CDR3 is made up of 13 amino acids. V lost 4 bases and J 4 bases, leaving 13 bases between the germline ends. The germline V gene has CDR1 DFQATT and CDR2 SNEGSKA (reference sequence). The CDR3 bases are TGCAGTGCTATCCGGGACACTATCTATGGCTACACCTTC. Translated: CSAIRDTIYGYTF.

A few counts support this clonotype. The chain uses TRBV6-2 or TRBV6-3 and TRBJ1-1; D possibly corresponds to TRBD1 (5 bases). With 5 bases removed from V and 8 bases from J, the gap between germline ends came to 18 bases. The V gene's germline CDR1 is MNHEY and CDR2 SVGEGT. The CDR3 runs to 14 residues. For the CDR3, the DNA is TGTGCCAGCAGTCACCGGGGGATAAGTCTAGAAGCTTTCTTT. Protein product: CASSHRGISLEAFF.

This clonotype was seen a few times. The CDR3 sequence is CASSYNRNRYGYTF. CDR3 in DNA: TGTGCCAGCAGTTATAACAGGAACCGCTATGGCTACACCTTC. The rearrangement uses TRBV6-5 and TRBJ1-2, with D possibly TRBD1 on 5 matching bases. There are 14 residues in the CDR3. The V end was cut by 3 bases, the J end by 4 bases, with 12 bases between. Germline CDR1 MNHEY, CDR2 SVGAGI.

This clonotype is labeled as medium-sized. V is TRBV6-2 or TRBV6-3 and J is TRBJ1-5; 10 nucleotides agree with TRBD1. Germline loops: CDR1 MNHEY, CDR2 SVGEGT. Germline trimming cut 2 bases from V and 8 bases from J; bases unmatched to any gene: 3. This CDR3 region has 14 residues. CDR3 DNA: TGTGCCAGCAGTTACCGAGGACAGGGGGAGCCCCAGCATTTT. Translated: CASSYRGQGEPQHF.

The chain has TRBV28 and TRBJ2-2, with D unclear. Germline V gene sequence: CDR1 MDHEN, CDR2 SYDVKM. The ends were cut back, 6 bases at V and 4 bases at J, with 9 bases in the middle. The CDR3 contains 13 residues. The CDR3: CASRSLGTGELFF. The CDR3 coding sequence is TGTGCCAGCAGAAGCCTGGGCACCGGGGAGCTGTTTTTT.

This clonotype was seen many times. This rearrangement joins TRBV5-1 to TRBJ1-1; TRBD1 matches at 7 bases. Germline V gene sequence: CDR1 SGHRS, CDR2 YFSETQ. The CDR3 covers 13 residues. Losses at the gene ends were 4 bases for V and 5 bases for J; bases not matched to a gene: 5. The CDR3 DNA reads as TGCGCCAGCAGCAGGGGGCGCGGAACTGAAGCTTTCTTT. Amino acid sequence: CASSRGRGTEAFF.

The V gene is TRBV5-5, the J gene TRBJ1-3; D gene ambiguous. V dropped 3 bases and J dropped 0 bases, with 10 bases sitting between them. The CDR3 covers 15 residues. In germline, CDR1 is SGHKS, CDR2 YYEKEE (reference sequence). DNA of the CDR3: TGTGCCAGCAGCTCCCACGTGAGCTCTGGAAACACCATATATTTT. As protein: CASSSHVSSGNTIYF. The variable domain in full, completed from reference TRBV5-5 and TRBJ1-3, reads DAGVTQSPTHLIKTRGQQVTLRCSPISGHKSVSWYQQVLGQGPQFIFQYYEKEERGRGNFPDRFSARQFPNYSSELNVNALLLGDSALYLCASSSHVSSGNTIYFGEGSWLTVV.

V usage is TRBV7-9 and J usage is TRBJ1-1; the D gene is possibly TRBD1 (5 bases). Germline V lookup: CDR1 SEHNR, CDR2 FQNEAQ (reference sequence). Trimming cost V 5 bases and J 12 bases, with 13 bases left between them. This CDR3 spans 11 amino acids. The CDR3 DNA sequence: TGTGCCAGCAGCCGGGGGTGGGCAACTTTCTTT. It translates to CASSRGWATFF.

DNA of the CDR3: TGTGCCATCAGTGAGACTGGAAAACTGTTTTTT. Its protein is CAISETGKLFF. The chain uses TRBV10-3 and TRBJ1-4; D unresolved. The germline CDR1 and CDR2 sequences are ENHRY and SYGVKD. Trimming removed 2 bases from V and 10 bases from J, with 5 bases in between. CDR3 length equals 11 residues.

The chain uses TRBV4-3 and TRBJ1-3; D gene ambiguous. Germline V CDR1 and CDR2: LGHNA, YSLEER. Trimming stripped 0 bases from V and 0 bases from J, with 9 bases between. This CDR3 has 16 residues. CDR3 residues: CASSQERRFSGNTIYF. CDR3 nucleotides: TGCGCCAGCAGCCAAGAAAGACGATTCTCTGGAAACACCATATATTTT.

There are many counts of this clonotype. The chain joins TRBV6-6 to TRBJ1-1; weak D call: TRBD1 (6 bases). CDR3 size: 16 residues. Germline V gives CDR1 MNHNY, CDR2 SVGAGI (reference sequence). V was pared by 0 bases and J by 0 bases, with 11 bases between. CDR3 residues: CASSYSSGELNTEAFF. The CDR3 DNA sequence: TGTGCCAGCAGTTACTCCTCAGGGGAGCTGAACACTGAAGCTTTCTTT.

The rearrangement joins TRBV19 to TRBJ1-1, with 9 bases aligning to TRBD1. This CDR3 has 15 residues. Losses at the gene ends were 4 bases for V and 5 bases for J; bases not matched to a gene: 8. CDR1 and CDR2 from the germline V gene are LNHDA and SQIVND (reference sequence). CDR3: CASSNHRGPGTEAFF. The CDR3 bases are TGTGCCAGTAGTAACCACAGGGGGCCGGGGACTGAAGCTTTCTTT. Looking up the rest from reference TRBV19 and TRBJ1-1 gives the full variable domain: DGGITQSPKYLFRKEGQNVTLSCEQNLNHDAMYWYRQDPGQGLRLIYYSQIVNDFQKGDIAEGYSVSREKKESFPLTVTSAQKNPTAFYLCASSNHRGPGTEAFFGQGTRLTVV.

This clonotype is medium-sized. The chain couples TRBV7-8 to TRBJ1-3, with D hard to call. Germline assignment: CDR1 SGHVS and CDR2 FQNEAQ. The CDR3 sequence is 16 residues long. V shed 0 bases and J shed 3 bases, with 12 bases lying between them. This CDR3 is CASSLATTGSGNTIYF. Written as DNA, the CDR3 is TGTGCCAGCAGCTTAGCGACGACGGGGAGTGGAAACACCATATATTTT.

In its sample, this clonotype was seen a few times. V usage is TRBV4-1 and J usage is TRBJ1-6; D is possibly TRBD1 (5 bases). V lost 1 base to trimming and J lost 3 bases, with 7 bases between them. The CDR3 is 15 residues long. CDR1 and CDR2 from the germline V gene are MGHRA and YSYEKL. CDR3: CASSQGGRYNSPLHF. The CDR3 DNA is TGCGCCAGCAGCCAAGGGGGACGCTATAATTCACCCCTCCACTTT.

This chain links TRBV4-1 with TRBJ1-4; D is unclear. V was pared by 4 bases and J by 8 bases, with 11 bases between. The CDR3 runs 13 residues. Looked up from germline, CDR1 is MGHRA and CDR2 is YSYEKL. The CDR3 reads CASSRQVEEKLFF. As DNA, the CDR3 is TGCGCCAGCAGCCGCCAAGTAGAAGAAAAACTGTTTTTT.

The chain combines TRBV7-9 with TRBJ1-5; TRBD1 is a possible D gene (5 bases). Germline CDR1 is SEHNR and CDR2 is FQNEAQ (reference sequence). CDR3 size: 18 residues. Trimming took off 7 bases at V and 0 bases at J, with 22 bases between the two ends. CDR3 loop: CASTYWDGSTYSNQPQHF. The CDR3, as DNA: TGTGCCAGCACCTATTGGGACGGCTCAACTTATAGCAATCAGCCCCAGCATTTT.

CDR3 amino acids: CASSLDRGYGYTF. For the CDR3, the DNA is TGTGCCAGCAGTTTGGACAGAGGCTATGGCTACACCTTC. The chain links TRBV28 to TRBJ1-2, with D possibly TRBD1 on 6 matching bases. V dropped 3 bases and J dropped 4 bases, with 9 bases sitting between them. The CDR3 is 13 amino acids. CDR1 and CDR2 (germline): MDHEN, SYDVKM.